The 19 T cell receptor beta chains below all came from one sample that was sequenced in a study of radiation and T cells in renal cell carcinoma. Sequenced by immunoSEQ multiplex PCR; TCRdb stores in-frame clones only, minus some. The sample contains more than 75,000 clones, under 90% of which appear only once. Time point defined: baseline pretreatment blood. The treatment denotes: 15 Gy SBRT to primary tumor, nephrectomy 4 weeks later. The sequencing here drew on blood, taken from a patient whose treatment included radiotherapy and nephrectomy. These receptors originate from a man in his sixties with renal cell carcinoma.

The chain is built from TRBV28 and TRBJ1-2; possible D gene TRBD1, 6 bases. V lost 6 bases and J 7 bases, leaving 24 bases between the germline ends. The germline V gene encodes CDR1 MDHEN and CDR2 SYDVKM. There are 16 residues in the CDR3. The CDR3 protein is CASSPGDGLWALGYTF. The CDR3 DNA reads as TGTGCCAGCAGCCCAGGGGATGGCCTGTGGGCTCTTGGCTACACCTTC.

The V and J genes are TRBV7-6 and TRBJ2-7; no definite D call. With 5 bases removed from V and 5 bases from J, the gap between germline ends came to 13 bases. This CDR3 has 13 residues. Germline CDR1 and CDR2: SGHVS and FNYEAQ. The CDR3 region is CASSLRVRDEQYF. Here the CDR3 DNA reads TGTGCCAGCAGCCTTAGGGTCCGGGACGAGCAGTACTTC.

The rearrangement links TRBV11-1 to TRBJ2-6, with D tentatively TRBD1 (5 bases). In germline, CDR1 is SGHAT, CDR2 FQDESV (reference sequence). Trimming took off 5 bases at V and 4 bases at J, with 12 bases between the two ends. The CDR3 extends over 15 amino acids. The CDR3 nucleotides read TGTGCCAGCAGCCCCCTGACAGCGGGGGCCAACGTCCTGACTTTC. It codes for CASSPLTAGANVLTF.

This sequence joins TRBV10-3 and TRBJ2-6, with 8 bases fitting TRBD1. J lost 15 bases, V lost 6 bases, and 7 bases had no gene match. The CDR3 is made up of 12 amino acids. CDR1 and CDR2 (germline): ENHRY, SYGVKD. The CDR3 region has the DNA TGTGCCATCAGCAGACAGGGGTCGGACCTGACTTTC. Translation: CAISRQGSDLTF.

In the case of this clone: One end of the junction varies from germline; a read error may be responsible. The chain recombines TRBV23-1 with TRBJ2-7, with 8 bases matching TRBD1. TRBV23-1 is recorded as an ORF, its role being uncertain. The length of the CDR3 is 15 residues. The CDR3 DNA follows: TGCGCCAGCAGTCTCTCGTTAGACAGGGGTCCGCCCTTCGTTTTC. It encodes CASSLSLDRGPPFVF.

The chain is built from TRBV19 and TRBJ2-2; possibly TRBD1 for D (6 bases). The CDR3 spans 13 residues. With 6 bases removed from V and 6 bases from J, the gap between germline ends came to 11 bases. Germline V gene sequence: CDR1 LNHDA, CDR2 SQIVND (reference sequence). CDR3 DNA sequence: TGTGCCAGTAGACAACAGGGCTCCGGGGAGCTGTTTTTT. It yields the protein CASRQQGSGELFF. The whole variable domain, filled in from reference TRBV19 and TRBJ2-2, reads DGGITQSPKYLFRKEGQNVTLSCEQNLNHDAMYWYRQDPGQGLRLIYYSQIVNDFQKGDIAEGYSVSREKKESFPLTVTSAQKNPTAFYLCASRQQGSGELFFGEGSRLTVL.

The chain employs TRBV27 and TRBJ2-7, with unresolved D. The V end was cut by 0 bases, the J end by 8 bases, with 8 bases between. The V gene's germline CDR1 is MNHEY and CDR2 SMNVEV (reference sequence). The CDR3 has 12 residues. As DNA, the CDR3 is TGTGCCAGCAGTTTATCGGTGGGGAAGCAGTACTTC. Protein product: CASSLSVGKQYF.

This chain connects TRBV2 to TRBJ1-6; D perhaps matches TRBD1 (6 bases). V lost 7 bases and J lost 6, with 10 bases in between. CDR1 SNHLY and CDR2 FYNNEI come from the germline V gene. The CDR3 contains 13 residues. The CDR3 coding sequence is TGTGCCAGCATGCCGGACAGTAATTCACCCCTCCACTTT. Amino acids: CASMPDSNSPLHF. Variable domain in full (rest from reference TRBV2 and TRBJ1-6): EPEVTQTPSHQVTQMGQEVILRCVPISNHLYFYWYRQILGQKVEFLVSFYNNEISEKSEIFDDQFSVERPDGSNFTLKIRSTKLEDSAMYFCASMPDSNSPLHFGNGTRLTVT.

The chain joins TRBV5-1 to TRBJ2-5; D uncertain. The CDR3 covers 13 residues. V was pared by 4 bases and J by 0 bases, with 7 bases between. Germline loops: CDR1 SGHRS, CDR2 YFSETQ. CDR3 DNA sequence: TGCGCCAGCAGCGGCGAGTACCAAGAGACCCAGTACTTC. It codes for CASSGEYQETQYF.

The rearrangement uses TRBV29-1 and TRBJ1-1, with D possibly matching TRBD1 (5 bases). Trimming left V 7 bases short and J 0 bases short, with 9 bases between. The CDR3 covers 12 residues. Germline CDR1 SQVTM, CDR2 ANQGSEA. CDR3 amino acids: CSGGQMNTEAFF. In nucleotides, the CDR3 is TGCAGCGGTGGACAAATGAACACTGAAGCTTTCTTT.

This chain connects TRBV28 to TRBJ2-7; no definite D call. This CDR3 contains 11 residues. The germline V and J ends were trimmed by 6 bases and 3 bases, with 6 bases remaining between them. Germline CDR1 and CDR2: MDHEN and SYDVKM. CDR3 sequence reads: CASRSNYEQYF. The CDR3 DNA is TGTGCCAGCAGGTCGAACTACGAGCAGTACTTC.

J is TRBJ2-1 and V is TRBV6-6, with D possibly called TRBD1 or TRBD2 (5 bases each). CDR3 length: 13 amino acids. Germline CDR1 is MNHNY and CDR2 is SVGAGI (reference sequence). V was pared by 8 bases and J by 3 bases, with 11 bases between. The CDR3 sequence is CASSGRYYNEQFF. CDR3 in DNA: TGTGCCAGCTCGGGACGGTACTACAATGAGCAGTTCTTC.

V and J are TRBV28 and TRBJ2-7; the D gene could be TRBD1 or TRBD2 (5 bases each). The CDR3 sequence is 13 residues long. V gave up 6 bases and J gave up 3 bases, with 12 bases separating them. CDR1 MDHEN and CDR2 SYDVKM come from the germline V gene. Here the CDR3 reads CASRGDHHYEQYF. In DNA, the CDR3 is TGTGCCAGCAGAGGGGACCACCACTACGAGCAGTACTTC.

This clone was detected only once. The chain has TRBV7-8 and TRBJ1-2, with TRBD1 matching 7 bases. Germline trimming cut 3 bases from V and 0 bases from J; bases unmatched to any gene: 10. Germline-derived CDR1 and CDR2 are SGHVS and FQNEAQ. This CDR3 region has 17 residues. The CDR3 coding sequence is TGTGCCAGCAGCTTTCAGACAGGGCCCCTGCCTAACTATGGCTACACCTTC. Translated, it gives CASSFQTGPLPNYGYTF. Full variable domain (remainder filled in from reference TRBV7-8 and TRBJ1-2): GAGVSQSPRYKVAKRGQDVALRCDPISGHVSLFWYQQALGQGPEFLTYFQNEAQLDKSGLPSDRFFAERPEGSVSTLKIQRTQQEDSAVYLCASSFQTGPLPNYGYTFGSGTRLTVV.

For the CDR3, the DNA is TGTGCCATCAGTTCGGGGCAGGTCCGTGTCGAGCAGTACTTC. Translating gives CAISSGQVRVEQYF. J is TRBJ2-7 and V is TRBV10-3; either TRBD1 or TRBD2 may supply D (5 bases each). The CDR3 length is 14 residues. The V gene's germline CDR1 is ENHRY and CDR2 SYGVKD. V was shortened by 5 bases and J by 6 bases, with 17 bases between the two germline ends.

This chain uses TRBV5-1 with TRBJ2-1; no clear D gene. From germline, CDR1 is SGHRS and CDR2 YFSETQ. CDR3 size: 13 residues. Deletions cut 5 bases from V and 9 bases from J, with 15 bases between. CDR3 DNA sequence: TGCGCCAGCAGTGATAGACCCGGTAGTGAGCAGTTCTTC. Amino acids: CASSDRPGSEQFF.

The genes are TRBV27 and TRBJ2-2; 8 bases fit TRBD1. The CDR3 runs 15 residues. Looked up from germline, CDR1 is MNHEY and CDR2 is SMNVEV (reference sequence). V was pared by 3 bases and J by 6 bases, with 6 bases of the junction left unmatched. This CDR3 reads CASSFSGGRSGELFF. CDR3 in DNA: TGTGCCAGCAGTTTCTCAGGGGGCAGGTCCGGGGAGCTGTTTTTT.

The chain employs TRBV2 and TRBJ2-1; the match to TRBD1 covers 7 bases. CDR1 SNHLY and CDR2 FYNNEI come from the germline V gene. Trimming at V came to 8 bases and at J to 0 bases, leaving 4 bases not matched to a gene. This CDR3 has 14 residues. This CDR3 reads CASSGQSSYNEQFF. The DNA for the CDR3 is TGTGCCAGCTCGGGACAGAGCTCCTACAATGAGCAGTTCTTC.

This clone appeared a few times. V is TRBV6-5 and J is TRBJ2-2, with D hard to call. The V end was cut by 5 bases, the J end by 1 base, with 11 bases between. The germline CDR1 and CDR2 sequences are MNHEY and SVGAGI. This CDR3 is 15 amino acids long. The CDR3 spells CASSVEPGNTGELFF. CDR3 DNA sequence: TGTGCCAGCAGTGTGGAGCCAGGGAACACCGGGGAGCTGTTTTTT.